This T cell receptor beta chain was identified during a study of blood T cell repertoires in COVID-19. On the study more broadly: The cDNA or gDNA used as material had been derived from T cells, B-cell-depleted T cells, or PBMCs.

The CDR3 totals 13 residues. Germline V lookup: CDR1 SGHNT, CDR2 YENEEA. V lost 5 bases, J lost 9 bases, and 14 bases lay in between. Clinical histories supplied by participants themselves formed the basis of cohort assignment. Cohort 3 donors were reported recovered after two negative PCRs, clearance, or symptom resolution. Authors' processing steps: Researchers report that nucleated cell counts were estimated from reference gene primer amplification. Method: immunoSEQ multiplex PCR; TCRdb's copy keeps in-frame clones and lacks some. That table gives V, J and clone size, and the DNA gave D and trimming. The repertoire holds some 400,000 clones, around 87% seen once, with under 1.5% in the top ten.

Sequenced sample: PBMCs or T cells enriched from blood (not recorded which). The rearrangement links TRBV11-3 to TRBJ1-3, with D perhaps TRBD1 (5 bases). The source of this sequence is a man aged 25 to 40 who had recovered from COVID-19. The CDR3 nucleotides read TGTGCCAGCAGCCCCGGACAAGGCGGCACCATATATTTT. Protein product: CASSPGQGGTIYF.